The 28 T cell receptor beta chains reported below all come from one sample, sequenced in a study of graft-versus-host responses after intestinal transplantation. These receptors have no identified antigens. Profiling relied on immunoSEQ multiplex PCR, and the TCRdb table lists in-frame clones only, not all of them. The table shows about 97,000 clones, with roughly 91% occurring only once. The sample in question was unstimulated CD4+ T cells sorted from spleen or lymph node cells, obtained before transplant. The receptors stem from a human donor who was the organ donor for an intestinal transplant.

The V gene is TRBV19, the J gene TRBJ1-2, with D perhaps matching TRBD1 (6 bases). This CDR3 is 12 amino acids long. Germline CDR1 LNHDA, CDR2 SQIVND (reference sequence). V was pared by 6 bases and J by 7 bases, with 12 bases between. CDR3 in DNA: TGTGCCAGTAGCGGACAGTGGGCTGGCTACACCTTC. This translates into CASSGQWAGYTF.

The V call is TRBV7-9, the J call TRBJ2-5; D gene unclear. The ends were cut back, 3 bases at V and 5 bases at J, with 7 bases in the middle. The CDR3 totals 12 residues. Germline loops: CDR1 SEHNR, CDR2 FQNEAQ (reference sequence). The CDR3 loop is CASSFIRETQYF. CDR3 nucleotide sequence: TGTGCCAGCAGCTTCATCCGGGAGACCCAGTACTTC.

Here the CDR3 DNA reads TGTGCCACTTGGGGTAGGCTAGCGGGGCCTCATCGGGAGCAGTACTTC. Protein sequence: CATWGRLAGPHREQYF. J is TRBJ2-7 and V is TRBV27, with 9 bases lining up with TRBD2. Germline lookup yields CDR1 MNHEY and CDR2 SMNVEV (reference sequence). This CDR3 is built from 16 residues. Trimming at V came to 10 bases and at J to 7 bases, leaving 20 bases not matched to a gene.

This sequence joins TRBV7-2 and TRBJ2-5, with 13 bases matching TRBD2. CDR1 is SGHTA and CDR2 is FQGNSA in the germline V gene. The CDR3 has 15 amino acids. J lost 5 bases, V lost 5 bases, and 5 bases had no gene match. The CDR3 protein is CASSIGTSGAETQYF. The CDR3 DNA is TGTGCCAGCAGCATTGGGACTAGCGGGGCGGAGACCCAGTACTTC.

In DNA, the CDR3 is TGCGCCAGCAGCTTAGGCGGGGGGCGCACAGATACGCAGTATTTT. Translation: CASSLGGGRTDTQYF. The gene calls are TRBV5-1 and TRBJ2-3, with TRBD2 matching 8 bases. V gave up 2 bases and J gave up 1 base; unmatched junction bases: 3. Germline CDR1 is SGHRS and CDR2 is YFSETQ. CDR3 length equals 15 residues.

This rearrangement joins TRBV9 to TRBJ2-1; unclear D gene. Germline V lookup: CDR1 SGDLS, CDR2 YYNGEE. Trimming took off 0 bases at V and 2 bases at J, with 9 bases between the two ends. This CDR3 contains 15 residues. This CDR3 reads CASSVEARTYNEQFF. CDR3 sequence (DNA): TGTGCCAGCAGCGTAGAGGCTAGGACCTACAATGAGCAGTTCTTC. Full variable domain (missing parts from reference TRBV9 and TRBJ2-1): DSGVTQTPKHLITATGQRVTLRCSPRSGDLSVYWYQQSLDQGLQFLIQYYNGEERAKGNILERFSAQQFPDLHSELNLSSLELGDSALYFCASSVEARTYNEQFFGPGTRLTVL.

CDR3 DNA sequence: TGTGCCAGCAGCTTAGGGCCGCGGCGGGGGCCGGGAGGGCAGTTCTTC. It is translated as CASSLGPRRGPGGQFF. V and J are TRBV7-9 and TRBJ2-1; the D gene is possibly TRBD2 (7 bases). V was shortened by 1 base and J by 12 bases, with 22 bases between the two germline ends. The V gene's germline CDR1 is SEHNR and CDR2 FQNEAQ (reference sequence). The length of the CDR3 is 16 residues.

CDR3 protein: CASRGSGTGSHSPLHF. CDR3 nucleotide sequence: TGTGCCAGCAGGGGATCCGGGACAGGGAGCCATTCACCCCTCCACTTT. The rearrangement links TRBV6-6 to TRBJ1-6; TRBD1 matches at 9 bases. CDR3 length: 16 amino acids. J lost 8 bases, V lost 6 bases, and 11 bases had no gene match. The germline V gene encodes CDR1 MNHNY and CDR2 SVGAGI (reference sequence).

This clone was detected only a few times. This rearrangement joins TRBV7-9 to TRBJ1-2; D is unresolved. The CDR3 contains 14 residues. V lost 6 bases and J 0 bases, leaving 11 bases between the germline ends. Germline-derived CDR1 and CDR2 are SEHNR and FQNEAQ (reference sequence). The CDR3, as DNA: TGTGCCAGCAGACCGGCCCTAGCTAACTATGGCTACACCTTC. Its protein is CASRPALANYGYTF.

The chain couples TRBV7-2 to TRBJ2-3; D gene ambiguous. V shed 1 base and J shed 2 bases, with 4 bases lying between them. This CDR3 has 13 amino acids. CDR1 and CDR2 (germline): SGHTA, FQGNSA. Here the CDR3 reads CASSLGPTDTQYF. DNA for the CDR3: TGTGCCAGCAGCTTAGGGCCCACAGATACGCAGTATTTT.

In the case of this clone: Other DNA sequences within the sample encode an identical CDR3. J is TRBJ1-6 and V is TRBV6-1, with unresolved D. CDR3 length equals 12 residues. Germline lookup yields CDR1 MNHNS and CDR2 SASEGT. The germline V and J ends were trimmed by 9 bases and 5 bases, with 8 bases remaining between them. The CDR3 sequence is CASSLDNSPLHF. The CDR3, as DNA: TGTGCCAGTTCATTAGATAATTCACCCCTCCACTTT.

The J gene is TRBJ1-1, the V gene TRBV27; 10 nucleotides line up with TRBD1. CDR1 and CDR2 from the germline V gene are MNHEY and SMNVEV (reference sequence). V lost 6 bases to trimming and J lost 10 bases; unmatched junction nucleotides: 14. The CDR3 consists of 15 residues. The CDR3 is CASSGTGETNLVAFF. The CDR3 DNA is TGTGCCAGCAGCGGGACAGGGGAAACGAACTTGGTAGCTTTCTTT.

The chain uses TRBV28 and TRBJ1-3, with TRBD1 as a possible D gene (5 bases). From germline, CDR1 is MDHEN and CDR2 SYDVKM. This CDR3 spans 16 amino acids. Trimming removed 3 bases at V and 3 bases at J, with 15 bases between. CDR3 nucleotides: TGTGCCAGCAGTTTGGCAGGGAGGCGGCTTGGAAACACCATATATTTT. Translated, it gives CASSLAGRRLGNTIYF.

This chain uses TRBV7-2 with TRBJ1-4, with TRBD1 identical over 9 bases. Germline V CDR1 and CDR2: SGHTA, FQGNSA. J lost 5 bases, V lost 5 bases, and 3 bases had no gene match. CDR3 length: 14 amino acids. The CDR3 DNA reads TGTGCCAGCAGCAAGGACAGGGGAAATGAAAAACTGTTTTTT. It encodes CASSKDRGNEKLFF.

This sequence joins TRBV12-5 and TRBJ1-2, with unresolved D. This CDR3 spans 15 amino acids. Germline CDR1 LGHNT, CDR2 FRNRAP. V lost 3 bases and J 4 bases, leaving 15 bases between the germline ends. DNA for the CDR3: TGTGCTAGTGGTTTCGGTGGGAGGGTTGGCTATGGCTACACCTTC. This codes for CASGFGGRVGYGYTF. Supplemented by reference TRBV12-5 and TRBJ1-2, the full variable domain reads DARVTQTPRHKVTEMGQEVTMRCQPILGHNTVFWYRQTMMQGLELLAYFRNRAPLDDSGMPKDRFSAEMPDATLATLKIQPSEPRDSAVYFCASGFGGRVGYGYTFGSGTRLTVV.

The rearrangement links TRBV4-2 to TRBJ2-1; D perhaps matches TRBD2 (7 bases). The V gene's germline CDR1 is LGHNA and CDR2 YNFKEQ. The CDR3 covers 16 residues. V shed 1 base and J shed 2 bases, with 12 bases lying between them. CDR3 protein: CASSQVGGPPYNEQFF. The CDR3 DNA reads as TGTGCCAGCAGCCAAGTGGGGGGGCCCCCCTACAATGAGCAGTTCTTC.

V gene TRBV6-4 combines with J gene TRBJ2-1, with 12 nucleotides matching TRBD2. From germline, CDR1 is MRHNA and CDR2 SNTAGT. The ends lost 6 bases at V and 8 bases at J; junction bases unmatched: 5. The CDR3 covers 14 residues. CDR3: CASSLAGGRDEQFF. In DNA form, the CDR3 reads TGTGCCAGCAGCCTAGCGGGGGGGCGCGATGAGCAGTTCTTC.

CDR3 in amino acids: CASSSRDRVGYTF. The CDR3 DNA reads as TGTGCCAGCAGCAGCCGGGACAGAGTAGGCTACACCTTC. The rearrangement uses TRBV9 and TRBJ1-2; 7 bases map to TRBD1. The CDR3 spans 13 residues. The V and J ends lost 4 bases and 8 bases, in that order; junction bases with no gene match: 8. Germline CDR1 reads SGDLS; CDR2 reads YYNGEE.

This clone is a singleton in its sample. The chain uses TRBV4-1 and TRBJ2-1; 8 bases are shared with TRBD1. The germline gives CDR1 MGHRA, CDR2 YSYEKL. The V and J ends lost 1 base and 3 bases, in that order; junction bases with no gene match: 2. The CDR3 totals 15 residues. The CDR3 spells CASSQGGQDYNEQFF. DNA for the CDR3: TGCGCCAGCAGCCAAGGGGGACAGGACTACAATGAGCAGTTCTTC.

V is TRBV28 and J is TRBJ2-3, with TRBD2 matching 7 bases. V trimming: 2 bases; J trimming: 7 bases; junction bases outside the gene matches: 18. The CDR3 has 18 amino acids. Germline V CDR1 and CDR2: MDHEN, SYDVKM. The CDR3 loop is CASSLLKVRDYRENTQYF. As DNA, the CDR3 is TGTGCCAGCAGTTTACTTAAGGTTCGGGACTACCGAGAGAATACGCAGTATTTT.

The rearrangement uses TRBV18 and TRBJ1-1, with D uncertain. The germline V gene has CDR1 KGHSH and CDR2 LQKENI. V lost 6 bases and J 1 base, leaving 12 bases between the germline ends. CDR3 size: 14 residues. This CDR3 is CASSPLPENTEAFF. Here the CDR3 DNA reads TGTGCCAGCTCCCCGCTCCCAGAGAACACTGAAGCTTTCTTT.

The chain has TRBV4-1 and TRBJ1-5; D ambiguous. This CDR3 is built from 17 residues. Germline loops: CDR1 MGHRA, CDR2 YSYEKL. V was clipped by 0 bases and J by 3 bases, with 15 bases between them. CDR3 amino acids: CASSQDQILVTNQPQHF. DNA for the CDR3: TGCGCCAGCAGCCAAGATCAAATTTTAGTCACCAATCAGCCCCAGCATTTT.

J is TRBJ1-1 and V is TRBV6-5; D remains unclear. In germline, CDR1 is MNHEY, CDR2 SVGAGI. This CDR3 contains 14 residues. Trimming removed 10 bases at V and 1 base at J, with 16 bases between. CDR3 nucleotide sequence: TGTGCCACCCAGACCGGGAGGAGGAACACTGAAGCTTTCTTT. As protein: CATQTGRRNTEAFF.

The CDR3 here is CASSLTGGRSETQYF. The CDR3 region has the DNA TGTGCCAGCAGCTTAACGGGGGGACGATCAGAGACCCAGTACTTC. The rearrangement joins TRBV7-3 to TRBJ2-5, with D possibly being TRBD2 (6 bases). The V and J ends lost 0 bases and 4 bases respectively, with 12 bases between them. The CDR3 has 15 residues. Germline V gene sequence: CDR1 SGHTA, CDR2 FQGTGA.

CDR3 DNA sequence: TGTGCCAGCAGCTTCCCAGGGAGGAGGCAAGAGACCCAGTACTTC. Its protein is CASSFPGRRQETQYF. V is TRBV7-9 and J is TRBJ2-5, with a tentative D call TRBD2 (6 bases). The germline V gene has CDR1 SEHNR and CDR2 FQNEAQ (reference sequence). Trimming took 3 bases from V and 2 from J, leaving 13 bases between them. The CDR3 extends over 15 amino acids.

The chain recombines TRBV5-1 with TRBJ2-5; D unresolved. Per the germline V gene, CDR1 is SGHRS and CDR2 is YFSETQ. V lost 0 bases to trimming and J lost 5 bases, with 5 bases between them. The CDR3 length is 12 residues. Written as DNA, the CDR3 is TGCGCCAGCAGCTTGGACGCGGAGACCCAGTACTTC. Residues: CASSLDAETQYF.

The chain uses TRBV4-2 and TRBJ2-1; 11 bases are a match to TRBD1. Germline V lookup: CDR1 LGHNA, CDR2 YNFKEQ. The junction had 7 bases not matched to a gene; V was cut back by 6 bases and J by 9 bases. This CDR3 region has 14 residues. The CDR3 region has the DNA TGTGCCAGCAGGGGGACAGGGGGGGATGGTGAGCAGTTCTTC. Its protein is CASRGTGGDGEQFF.

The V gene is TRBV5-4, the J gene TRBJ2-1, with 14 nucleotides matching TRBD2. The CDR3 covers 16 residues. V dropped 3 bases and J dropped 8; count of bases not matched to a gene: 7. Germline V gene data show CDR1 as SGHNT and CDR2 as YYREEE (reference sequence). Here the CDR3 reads CASSSRLAGGRDEQFF. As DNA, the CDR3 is TGTGCCAGCAGCTCAAGACTAGCGGGGGGGCGGGATGAGCAGTTCTTC.